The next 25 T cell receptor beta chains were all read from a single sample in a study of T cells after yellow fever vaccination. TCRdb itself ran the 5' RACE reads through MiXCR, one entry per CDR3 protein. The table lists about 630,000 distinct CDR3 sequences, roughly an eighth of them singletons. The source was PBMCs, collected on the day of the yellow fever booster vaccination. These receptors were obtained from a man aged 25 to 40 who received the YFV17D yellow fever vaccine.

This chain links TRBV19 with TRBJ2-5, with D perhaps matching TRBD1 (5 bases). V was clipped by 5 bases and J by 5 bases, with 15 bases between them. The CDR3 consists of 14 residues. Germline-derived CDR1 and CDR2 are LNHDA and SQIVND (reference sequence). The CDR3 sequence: CASSPRTLMETQYF. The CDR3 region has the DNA TGTGCCAGTAGTCCCCGGACACTGATGGAGACCCAGTACTTC.

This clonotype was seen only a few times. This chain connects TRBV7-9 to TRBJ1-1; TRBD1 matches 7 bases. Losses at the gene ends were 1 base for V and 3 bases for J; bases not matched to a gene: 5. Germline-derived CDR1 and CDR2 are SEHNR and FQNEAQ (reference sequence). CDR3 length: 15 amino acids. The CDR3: CASSLVPQGDTEAFF. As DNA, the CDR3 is TGTGCCAGCAGCTTAGTCCCTCAGGGGGACACTGAAGCTTTCTTT.

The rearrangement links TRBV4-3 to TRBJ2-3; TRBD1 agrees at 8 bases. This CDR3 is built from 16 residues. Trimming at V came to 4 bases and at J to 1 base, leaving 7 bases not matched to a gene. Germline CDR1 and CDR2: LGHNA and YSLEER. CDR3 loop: CASSPLDRGGTDTQYF. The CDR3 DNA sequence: TGCGCCAGCAGCCCGCTCGACAGGGGAGGCACAGATACGCAGTATTTT.

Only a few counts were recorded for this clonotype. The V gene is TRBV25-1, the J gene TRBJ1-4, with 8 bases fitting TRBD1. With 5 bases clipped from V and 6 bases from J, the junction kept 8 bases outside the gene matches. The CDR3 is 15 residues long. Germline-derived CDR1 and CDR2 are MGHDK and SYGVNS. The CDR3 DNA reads TGTGCCAGCAGTTCAAAAGGGACAGGCGATGAAAAACTGTTTTTT. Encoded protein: CASSSKGTGDEKLFF.

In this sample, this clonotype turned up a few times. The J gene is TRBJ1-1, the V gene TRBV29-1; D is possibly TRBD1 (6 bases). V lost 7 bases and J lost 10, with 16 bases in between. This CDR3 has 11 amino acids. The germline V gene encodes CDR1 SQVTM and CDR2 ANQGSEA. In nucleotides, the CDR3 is TGCAGCGGAACGGAGGGGGGCGCAGCTTTCTTT. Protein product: CSGTEGGAAFF.

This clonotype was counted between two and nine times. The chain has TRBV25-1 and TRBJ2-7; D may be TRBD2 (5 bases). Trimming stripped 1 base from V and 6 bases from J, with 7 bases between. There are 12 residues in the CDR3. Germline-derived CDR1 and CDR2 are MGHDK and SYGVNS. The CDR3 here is CASSEWAGEQYF. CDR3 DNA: TGTGCCAGCAGTGAATGGGCGGGCGAGCAGTACTTC.

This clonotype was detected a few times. The CDR3 sequence is CAWSPDYTGELFF. The DNA for the CDR3 is TGTGCCTGGAGTCCAGACTACACCGGGGAGCTGTTTTTT. The chain has TRBV30 and TRBJ2-2; D ambiguous. V was trimmed by 2 bases and J by 3 bases, leaving 7 bases between them. This CDR3 region has 13 residues. CDR1 is GTSNPN and CDR2 is SVGIG in the germline V gene (reference sequence).

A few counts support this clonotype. CDR3 sequence: CASSRTTSGSPDTQYF. CDR3 nucleotides: TGTGCCAGCAGCAGAACTACTAGCGGGAGTCCAGATACGCAGTATTTT. This rearrangement joins TRBV5-6 to TRBJ2-3; the match to TRBD2 covers 11 bases. V trimming: 4 bases; J trimming: 4 bases; junction bases outside the gene matches: 8. CDR1 SGHDT and CDR2 YYEEEE come from the germline V gene. The CDR3 contains 16 residues.

The CDR3 loop reads CASSTKTGYNEQFF. The DNA of the CDR3 is TGTGCCAGCAGCACAAAGACAGGATACAATGAGCAGTTCTTC. J is TRBJ2-1 and V is TRBV7-6, with TRBD1 as a possible D gene (6 bases). V was pared by 5 bases and J by 4 bases, with 12 bases between. The CDR3 consists of 14 residues. Per germline, CDR1 SGHVS and CDR2 FNYEAQ.

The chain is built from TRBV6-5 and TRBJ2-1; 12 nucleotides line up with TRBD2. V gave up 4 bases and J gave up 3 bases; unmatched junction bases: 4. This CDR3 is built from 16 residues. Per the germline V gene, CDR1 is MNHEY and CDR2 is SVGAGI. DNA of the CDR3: TGTGCCAGCAGTTCTCGGACTAGCGGGGACTACAATGAGCAGTTCTTC. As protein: CASSSRTSGDYNEQFF.

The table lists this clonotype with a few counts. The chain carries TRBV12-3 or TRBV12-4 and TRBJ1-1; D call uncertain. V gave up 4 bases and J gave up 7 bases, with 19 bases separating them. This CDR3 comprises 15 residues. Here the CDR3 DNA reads TGTGCCAGCAGTTCCTCGTCGGGCCCGGCGAGTGAAGCTTTCTTT. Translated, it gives CASSSSSGPASEAFF.

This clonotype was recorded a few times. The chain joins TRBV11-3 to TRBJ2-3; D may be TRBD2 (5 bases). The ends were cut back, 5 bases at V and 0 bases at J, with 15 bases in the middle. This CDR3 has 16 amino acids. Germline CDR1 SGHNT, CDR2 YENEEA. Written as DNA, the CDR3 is TGTGCCAGCAGCCAGAACAGCGGACCTAGCACAGATACGCAGTATTTT. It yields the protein CASSQNSGPSTDTQYF.

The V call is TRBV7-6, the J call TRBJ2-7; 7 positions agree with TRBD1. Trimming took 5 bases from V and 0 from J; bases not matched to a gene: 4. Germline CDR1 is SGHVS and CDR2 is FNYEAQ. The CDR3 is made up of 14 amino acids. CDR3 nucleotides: TGTGCCAGCAGCACCTCAGGGGGCTCCTACGAGCAGTACTTC. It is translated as CASSTSGGSYEQYF.

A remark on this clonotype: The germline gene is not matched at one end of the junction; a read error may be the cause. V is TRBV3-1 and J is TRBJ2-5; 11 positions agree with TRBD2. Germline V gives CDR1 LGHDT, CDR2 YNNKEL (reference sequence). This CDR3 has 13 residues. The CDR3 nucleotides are TGTGCCAGCGGGACTAGCGGTCAAGAGTCCCAGTACTTC. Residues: CASGTSGQESQYF.

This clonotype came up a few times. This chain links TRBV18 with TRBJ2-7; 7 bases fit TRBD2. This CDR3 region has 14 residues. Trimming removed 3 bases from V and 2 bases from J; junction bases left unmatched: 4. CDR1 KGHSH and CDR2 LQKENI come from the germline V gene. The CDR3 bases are TGTGCCAGCTCACCGGTGGGGACTACCTACGAGCAGTACTTC. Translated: CASSPVGTTYEQYF.

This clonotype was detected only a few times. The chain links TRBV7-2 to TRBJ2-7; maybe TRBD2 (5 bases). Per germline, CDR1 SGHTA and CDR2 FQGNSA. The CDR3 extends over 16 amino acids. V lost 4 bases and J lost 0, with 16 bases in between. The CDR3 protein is CASSSSAGSSSYEQYF. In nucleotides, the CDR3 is TGTGCCAGCAGCTCAAGCGCGGGCTCAAGCTCCTACGAGCAGTACTTC.

CDR3 nucleotide sequence: TGTGCCAGTAGTCTCCAGGGGGCGCAGGTAGAGACCCAGTACTTC. Its protein product is CASSLQGAQVETQYF. V and J are TRBV19 and TRBJ2-5; 8 bases line up with TRBD1. CDR3 length: 15 amino acids. J was trimmed by 4 bases and V by 5 bases; bases with no gene match: 9. Germline assignment: CDR1 LNHDA and CDR2 SQIVND (reference sequence).

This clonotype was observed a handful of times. The CDR3 loop is CASSQDQGLAGGPSPYEQYF. CDR3 bases: TGCGCCAGCAGCCAAGATCAGGGACTAGCGGGAGGGCCCAGTCCCTACGAGCAGTACTTC. V and J are TRBV4-3 and TRBJ2-7; TRBD2 agrees at 16 bases. This CDR3 region has 20 residues. J gave up 2 bases and V 0 bases, and 10 bases lay outside the gene matches. CDR1 LGHNA and CDR2 YSLEER come from the germline V gene.

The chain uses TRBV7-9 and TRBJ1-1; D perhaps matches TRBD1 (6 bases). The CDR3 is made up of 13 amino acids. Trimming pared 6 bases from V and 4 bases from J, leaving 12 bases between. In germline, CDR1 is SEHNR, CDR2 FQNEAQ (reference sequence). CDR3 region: CASRDRMVTEAFF. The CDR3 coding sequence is TGTGCCAGCAGGGACAGAATGGTCACTGAAGCTTTCTTT.

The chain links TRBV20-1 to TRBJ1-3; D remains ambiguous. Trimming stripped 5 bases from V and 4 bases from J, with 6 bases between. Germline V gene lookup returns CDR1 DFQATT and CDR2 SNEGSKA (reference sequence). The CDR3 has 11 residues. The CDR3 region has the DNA TGCAGTGCTGAAGCAGGAAACACCATATATTTT. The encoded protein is CSAEAGNTIYF.

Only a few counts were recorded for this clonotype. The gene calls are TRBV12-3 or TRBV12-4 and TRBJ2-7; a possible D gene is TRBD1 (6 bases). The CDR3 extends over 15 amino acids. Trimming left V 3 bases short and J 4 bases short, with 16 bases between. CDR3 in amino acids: CASSFGTSVSYEQYF. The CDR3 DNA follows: TGTGCCAGCAGTTTTGGGACATCAGTTTCGTACGAGCAGTACTTC.

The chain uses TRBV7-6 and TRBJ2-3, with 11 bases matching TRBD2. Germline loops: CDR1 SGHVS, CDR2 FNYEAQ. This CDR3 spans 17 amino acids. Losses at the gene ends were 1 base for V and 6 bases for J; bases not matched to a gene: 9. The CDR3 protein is CASSLDGTSGSIDTQYF. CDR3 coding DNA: TGTGCCAGCAGCTTAGACGGGACTAGCGGTAGCATTGATACGCAGTATTTT.

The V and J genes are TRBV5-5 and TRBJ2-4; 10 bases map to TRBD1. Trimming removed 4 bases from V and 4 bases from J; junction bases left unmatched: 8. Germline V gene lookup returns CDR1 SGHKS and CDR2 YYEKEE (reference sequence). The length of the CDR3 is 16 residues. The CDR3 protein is CASSGDRGADKNIQYF. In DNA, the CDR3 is TGTGCCAGCAGCGGGGACAGGGGTGCAGATAAAAACATTCAGTACTTC.

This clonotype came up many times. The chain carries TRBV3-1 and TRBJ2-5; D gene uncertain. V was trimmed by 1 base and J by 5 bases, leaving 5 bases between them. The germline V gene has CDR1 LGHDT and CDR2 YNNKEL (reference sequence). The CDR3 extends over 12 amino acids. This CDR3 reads CASSQVTETQYF. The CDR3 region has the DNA TGTGCCAGCAGCCAAGTTACGGAGACCCAGTACTTC.

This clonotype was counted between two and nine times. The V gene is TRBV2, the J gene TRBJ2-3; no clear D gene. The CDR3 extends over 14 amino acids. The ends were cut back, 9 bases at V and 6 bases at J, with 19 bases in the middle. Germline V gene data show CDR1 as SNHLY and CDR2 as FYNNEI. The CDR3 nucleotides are TGTGCCAGTTCTAACCGGGTCACGGCGGATACGCAGTATTTT. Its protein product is CASSNRVTADTQYF.